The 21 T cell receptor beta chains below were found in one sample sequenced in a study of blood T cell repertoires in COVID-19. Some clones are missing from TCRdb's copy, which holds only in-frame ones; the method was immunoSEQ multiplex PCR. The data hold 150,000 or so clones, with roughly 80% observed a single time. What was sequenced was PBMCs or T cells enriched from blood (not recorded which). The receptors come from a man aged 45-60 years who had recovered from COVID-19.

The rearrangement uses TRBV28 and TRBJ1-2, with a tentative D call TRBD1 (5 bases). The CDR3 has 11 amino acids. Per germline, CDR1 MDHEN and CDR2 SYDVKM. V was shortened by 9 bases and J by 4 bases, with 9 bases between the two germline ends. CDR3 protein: CASRDSYGYTF. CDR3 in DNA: TGTGCCAGTAGAGACAGCTATGGCTACACCTTC.

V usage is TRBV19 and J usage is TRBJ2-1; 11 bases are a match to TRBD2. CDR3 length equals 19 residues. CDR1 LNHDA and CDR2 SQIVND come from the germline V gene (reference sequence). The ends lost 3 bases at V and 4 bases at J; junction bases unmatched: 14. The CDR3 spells CASSISGFGLAGDYNEQFF. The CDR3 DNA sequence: TGTGCCAGTAGTATTAGTGGTTTCGGACTAGCGGGCGATTACAATGAGCAGTTCTTC.

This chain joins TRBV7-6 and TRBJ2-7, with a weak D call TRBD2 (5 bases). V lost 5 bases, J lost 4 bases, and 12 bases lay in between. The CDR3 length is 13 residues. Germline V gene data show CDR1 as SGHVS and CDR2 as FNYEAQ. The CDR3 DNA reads TGTGCCAGCAGCCGCGACCGGGATTACGAGCAGTACTTC. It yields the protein CASSRDRDYEQYF. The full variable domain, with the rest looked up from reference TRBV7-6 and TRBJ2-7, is GAGVSQSPRYKVTKRGQDVALRCDPISGHVSLYWYRQALGQGPEFLTYFNYEAQQDKSGLPNDRFSAERPEGSISTLTIQRTEQRDSAMYRCASSRDRDYEQYFGPGTRLTVT.

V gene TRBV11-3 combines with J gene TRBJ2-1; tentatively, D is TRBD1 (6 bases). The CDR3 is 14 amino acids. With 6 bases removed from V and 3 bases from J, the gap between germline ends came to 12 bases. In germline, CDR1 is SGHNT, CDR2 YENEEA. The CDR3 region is CASSPRTDYNEQFF. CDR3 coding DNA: TGTGCCAGCAGTCCCAGGACAGACTACAATGAGCAGTTCTTC. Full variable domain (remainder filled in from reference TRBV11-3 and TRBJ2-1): EAGVVQSPRYKIIEKKQPVAFWCNPISGHNTLYWYLQNLGQGPELLIRYENEEAVDDSQLPKDRFSAERLKGVDSTLKIQPAELGDSAVYLCASSPRTDYNEQFFGPGTRLTVL.

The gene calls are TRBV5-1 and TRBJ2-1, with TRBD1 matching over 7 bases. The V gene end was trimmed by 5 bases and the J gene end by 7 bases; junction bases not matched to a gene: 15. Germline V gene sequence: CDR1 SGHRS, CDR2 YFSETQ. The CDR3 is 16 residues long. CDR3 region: CASSFEPDRVINEQFF. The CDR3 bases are TGCGCCAGCAGTTTTGAACCAGACAGGGTAATAAATGAGCAGTTCTTC.

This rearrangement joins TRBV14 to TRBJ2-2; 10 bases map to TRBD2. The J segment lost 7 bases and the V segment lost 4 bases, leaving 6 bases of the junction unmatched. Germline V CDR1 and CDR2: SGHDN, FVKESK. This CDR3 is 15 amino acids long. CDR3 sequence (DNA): TGTGCCAGCAGCCCGTATAGCGGGGGGATCGGGGAGCTGTTTTTT. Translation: CASSPYSGGIGELFF.

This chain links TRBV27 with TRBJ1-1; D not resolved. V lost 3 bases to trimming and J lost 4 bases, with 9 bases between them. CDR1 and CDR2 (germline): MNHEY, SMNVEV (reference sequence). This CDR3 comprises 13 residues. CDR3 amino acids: CASSFRSGTEAFF. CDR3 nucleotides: TGTGCCAGCAGTTTTAGGTCGGGCACTGAAGCTTTCTTT.

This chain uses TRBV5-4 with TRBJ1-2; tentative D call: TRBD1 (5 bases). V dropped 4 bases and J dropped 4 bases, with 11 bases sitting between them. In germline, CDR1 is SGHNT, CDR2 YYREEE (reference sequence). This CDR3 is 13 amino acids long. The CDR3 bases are TGTGCCAGCAGCGGGGGGACCGGCTATGGCTACACCTTC. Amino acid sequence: CASSGGTGYGYTF.

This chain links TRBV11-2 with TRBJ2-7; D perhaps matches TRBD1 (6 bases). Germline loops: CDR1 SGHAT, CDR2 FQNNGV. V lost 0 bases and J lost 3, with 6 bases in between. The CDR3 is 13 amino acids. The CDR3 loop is CASSLDRGYEQYF. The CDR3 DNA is TGTGCCAGCAGCTTAGACAGGGGCTACGAGCAGTACTTC.

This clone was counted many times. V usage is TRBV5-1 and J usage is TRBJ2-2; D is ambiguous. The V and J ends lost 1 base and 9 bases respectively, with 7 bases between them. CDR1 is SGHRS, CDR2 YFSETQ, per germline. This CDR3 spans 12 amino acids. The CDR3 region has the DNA TGCGCCAGCAGCTTGTCGACATGGGAGCTGTTTTTT. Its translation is CASSLSTWELFF.

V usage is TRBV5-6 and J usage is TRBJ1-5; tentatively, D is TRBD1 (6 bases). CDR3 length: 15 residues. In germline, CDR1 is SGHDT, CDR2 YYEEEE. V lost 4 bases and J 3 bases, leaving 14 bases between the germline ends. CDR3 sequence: CASSQSGHHNQPQHF. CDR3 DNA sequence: TGTGCCAGCAGCCAATCGGGACACCACAATCAGCCCCAGCATTTT.

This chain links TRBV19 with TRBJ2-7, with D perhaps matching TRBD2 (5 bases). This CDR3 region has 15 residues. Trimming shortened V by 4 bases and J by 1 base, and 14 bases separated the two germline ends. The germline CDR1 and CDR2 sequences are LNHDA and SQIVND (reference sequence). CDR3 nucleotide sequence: TGTGCCAGTAGTAACCCCATGGACTTGTCCTACGAGCAGTACTTC. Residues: CASSNPMDLSYEQYF.

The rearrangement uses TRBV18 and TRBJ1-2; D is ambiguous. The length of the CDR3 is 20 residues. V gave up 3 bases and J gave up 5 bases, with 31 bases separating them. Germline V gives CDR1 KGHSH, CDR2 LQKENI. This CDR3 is CASSPEARLSEYLNAYGYTF. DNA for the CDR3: TGTGCCAGCTCACCGGAGGCTAGGCTCAGCGAGTATCTTAACGCTTATGGCTACACCTTC. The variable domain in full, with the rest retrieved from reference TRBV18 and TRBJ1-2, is NAGVMQNPRHLVRRRGQEARLRCSPMKGHSHVYWYRQLPEEGLKFMVYLQKENIIDESGMPKERFSAEFPKEGPSILRIQQVVRGDSAAYFCASSPEARLSEYLNAYGYTFGSGTRLTVV.

The CDR3 loop is CASSRTGNEKLFF. The CDR3 region has the DNA TGTGCCAGCAGCCGGACAGGGAATGAAAAACTGTTTTTT. This chain joins TRBV7-3 and TRBJ1-4; 8 bases are a match to TRBD1. The junction had 1 base not matched to a gene; V was cut back by 5 bases and J by 5 bases. This CDR3 has 13 amino acids. CDR1 is SGHTA and CDR2 is FQGTGA in the germline V gene.

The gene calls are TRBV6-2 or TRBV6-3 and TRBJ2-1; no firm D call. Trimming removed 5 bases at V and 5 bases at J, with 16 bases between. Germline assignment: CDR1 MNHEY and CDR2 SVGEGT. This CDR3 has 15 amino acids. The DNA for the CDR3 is TGTGCCAGCAGTCCCGTCCTAACGAGGAACAATGAGCAGTTCTTC. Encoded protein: CASSPVLTRNNEQFF.

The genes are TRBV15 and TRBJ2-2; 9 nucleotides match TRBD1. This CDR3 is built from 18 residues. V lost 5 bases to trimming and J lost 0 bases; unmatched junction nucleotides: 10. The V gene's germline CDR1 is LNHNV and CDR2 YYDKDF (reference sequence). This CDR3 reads CATSPPRGQGPNTGELFF. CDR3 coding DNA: TGTGCCACCAGCCCCCCCCGGGGACAGGGACCGAACACCGGGGAGCTGTTTTTT.

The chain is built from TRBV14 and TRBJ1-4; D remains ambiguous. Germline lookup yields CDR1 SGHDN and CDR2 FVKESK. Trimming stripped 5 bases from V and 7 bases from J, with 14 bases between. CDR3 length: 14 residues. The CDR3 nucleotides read TGTGCCAGCAGCTCGCAGGTCCTAACTGAAAAACTGTTTTTT. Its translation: CASSSQVLTEKLFF.

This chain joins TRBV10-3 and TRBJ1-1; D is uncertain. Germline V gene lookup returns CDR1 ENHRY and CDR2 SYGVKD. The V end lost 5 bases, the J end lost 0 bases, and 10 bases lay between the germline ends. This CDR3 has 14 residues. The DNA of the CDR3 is TGTGCCATCAGTCCGGGGAAAATGAACACTGAAGCTTTCTTT. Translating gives CAISPGKMNTEAFF.

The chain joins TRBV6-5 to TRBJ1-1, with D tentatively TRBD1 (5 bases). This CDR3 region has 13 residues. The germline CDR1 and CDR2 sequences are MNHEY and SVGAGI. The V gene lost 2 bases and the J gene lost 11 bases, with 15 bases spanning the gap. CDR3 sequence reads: CASSYSQGRVAFF. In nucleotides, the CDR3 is TGTGCCAGCAGTTACAGCCAGGGTAGGGTCGCTTTCTTT.

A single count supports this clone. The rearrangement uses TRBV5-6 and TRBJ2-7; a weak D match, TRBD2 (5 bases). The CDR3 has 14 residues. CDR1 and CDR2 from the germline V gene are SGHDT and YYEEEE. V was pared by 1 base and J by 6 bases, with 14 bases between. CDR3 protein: CASSLPPSSGEQYF. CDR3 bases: TGTGCCAGCAGCTTGCCTCCTAGCTCCGGCGAGCAGTACTTC.

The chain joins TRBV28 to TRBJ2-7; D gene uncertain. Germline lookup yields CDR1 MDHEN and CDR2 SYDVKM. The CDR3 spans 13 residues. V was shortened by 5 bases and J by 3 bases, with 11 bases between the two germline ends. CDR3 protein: CASSPSLGYEQYF. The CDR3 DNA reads TGTGCCAGCAGTCCAAGCCTAGGCTACGAGCAGTACTTC.